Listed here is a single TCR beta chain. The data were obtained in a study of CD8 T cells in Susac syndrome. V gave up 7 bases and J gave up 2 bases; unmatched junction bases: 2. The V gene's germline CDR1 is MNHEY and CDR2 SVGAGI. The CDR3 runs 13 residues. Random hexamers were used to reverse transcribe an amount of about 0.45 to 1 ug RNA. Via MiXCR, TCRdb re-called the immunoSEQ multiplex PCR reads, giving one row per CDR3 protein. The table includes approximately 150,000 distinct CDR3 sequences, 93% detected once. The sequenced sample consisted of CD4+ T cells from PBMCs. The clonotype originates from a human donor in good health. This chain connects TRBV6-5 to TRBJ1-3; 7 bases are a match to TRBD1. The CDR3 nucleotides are TGTGCCAGCATGAGGGGGCCTGGAAACACCATATATTTT. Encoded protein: CASMRGPGNTIYF.